This record covers a single TCR beta chain. Its antigen remains unknown. The libraries were made with immunoSEQ version 4 in survey mode. Using immunoSEQ multiplex PCR, the repertoire was profiled, and TCRdb retains in-frame clones only, with some absent. The profile shows roughly 41,000 clones, 65% to 85% of them singletons. The entry originates in a study of persistence of HIV-infected CD4 T cells. Study in general: Donors were ART-treated; their CMV- and Gag-responding CD4+ T cells were isolated. Blood samples, up to about 200 mL, came from multiple time points, except two leukapheresis donors sampled once.

The ends were cut back, 0 bases at V and 7 bases at J, with 8 bases in the middle. Looked up from germline, CDR1 is SGHDT and CDR2 is YYEEEE. CDR3 length: 13 amino acids. Stimulation used approximately 10 ug/mL lysate from CMV-infected fibroblasts. Memory cells lacking CD40L and CD69 with high CD45RO were sorted. Inclusion required CMV-positive serology and CD4+ counts above 400 cells/uL. The source is an adult man with HIV who was CMV-seropositive. This chain uses TRBV5-6 with TRBJ1-5; D perhaps matches TRBD1 (5 bases). Sequenced material: CD4+ T cells sorted from PBMCs after roughly 20-hour stimulation, taken from a patient who received antiretroviral therapy. The CDR3 DNA reads TGTGCCAGCAGCTTGGGCGGGGACCAGCCCCAGCATTTT. Residues: CASSLGGDQPQHF.